Following are 16 T cell receptor beta chains from one sample sequenced in a study of T cell responses to AZD1222 COVID-19 vaccine. Here immunoSEQ multiplex PCR was the method, and the copy in TCRdb shows in-frame clones only, minus some. Here the sample spans over 110,000 clones, approximately 92% being singletons. The sample here was peripheral blood, taken on day 0 of AZD1222 vaccination. The receptors were sampled from an adult in good health.

This clone was counted between two and nine times. The chain combines TRBV14 with TRBJ1-4; no clear D. The CDR3 is made up of 13 amino acids. V lost 5 bases and J lost 7, with 11 bases in between. The V gene's germline CDR1 is SGHDN and CDR2 FVKESK. The CDR3 sequence: CASSRDMGEKLFF. Here the CDR3 DNA reads TGTGCCAGCAGCAGAGACATGGGTGAAAAACTGTTTTTT. Full variable domain (rest looked up from reference TRBV14 and TRBJ1-4): EAGVTQFPSHSVIEKGQTVTLRCDPISGHDNLYWYRRVMGKEIKFLLHFVKESKQDESGMPNNRFLAERTGGTYSTLKVQPAELEDSGVYFCASSRDMGEKLFFGSGTQLSVL.

The chain combines TRBV18 with TRBJ2-7; 12 bases match TRBD2. After removal of 1 base from V and 1 base from J, the junction contained 8 bases not matched to a gene. CDR3 size: 18 residues. Germline values: CDR1 KGHSH, CDR2 LQKENI. In DNA, the CDR3 is TGTGCCAGCTCACCACGTCTGACTAGCGGGGGAGGATCCTACGAGCAGTACTTC. It yields the protein CASSPRLTSGGGSYEQYF.

The V call is TRBV5-8, the J call TRBJ2-1; the D gene is possibly TRBD1 (5 bases). The CDR3 consists of 14 residues. Germline V gene lookup returns CDR1 SGHTS and CDR2 YDEGEE. V lost 5 bases to trimming and J lost 4 bases, with 13 bases between them. The CDR3 here is CASSAGSPYNEQFF. In DNA form, the CDR3 reads TGTGCCAGCAGTGCAGGGTCCCCTTACAATGAGCAGTTCTTC.

This chain uses TRBV6-5 with TRBJ1-2, with 9 bases that match TRBD1. J was trimmed by 8 bases and V by 6 bases; bases with no gene match: 7. This CDR3 comprises 13 residues. Germline V gene sequence: CDR1 MNHEY, CDR2 SVGAGI. The CDR3 coding sequence is TGTGCCAGCAGACAGACAGGGGGTCTAGGCTACACCTTC. Its protein product is CASRQTGGLGYTF.

The chain recombines TRBV5-1 with TRBJ2-7, with TRBD2 as a possible D gene (6 bases). Germline CDR1 is SGHRS and CDR2 is YFSETQ. Trimming took off 0 bases at V and 7 bases at J, with 17 bases between the two ends. The CDR3 runs 15 residues. For the CDR3, the DNA is TGCGCCAGCAGCTTGGGGGGGGACTCGCTACTGGAGCAGTACTTC. It is translated as CASSLGGDSLLEQYF.

The rearrangement joins TRBV4-1 to TRBJ1-2; TRBD1 might be the D (6 bases). Germline CDR1 and CDR2: MGHRA and YSYEKL. CDR3 length: 21 amino acids. V was trimmed by 0 bases and J by 4 bases, leaving 30 bases between them. The CDR3 loop reads CASSQEGGGQSLFQKRYGYTF. CDR3 coding DNA: TGCGCCAGCAGCCAAGAAGGGGGTGGGCAGAGCCTCTTCCAAAAACGCTATGGCTACACCTTC.

With regard to this clone: The DNA is left out, because the CDR3 cannot be placed on it with certainty; the CDR3 is given as TCRdb lists it. The genes are TRBV19 and TRBJ1-2. The CDR3 is 19 residues long, ends included. Germline CDR1 reads LNHDA; CDR2 reads SQIVND (reference sequence). The CDR3 reads CGTAFYLCASGDWIYGYTF.

The V and J genes are TRBV10-3 and TRBJ1-2; D unclear. Germline V gene data show CDR1 as ENHRY and CDR2 as SYGVKD. This CDR3 spans 15 amino acids. Trimming stripped 7 bases from V and 4 bases from J, with 19 bases between. CDR3 DNA: TGTGCCATCACCGCCGGAACACGGGTTGGCTATGGCTACACCTTC. Translated, it gives CAITAGTRVGYGYTF.

This chain connects TRBV28 to TRBJ1-2; possibly TRBD1 for D (5 bases). Germline assignment: CDR1 MDHEN and CDR2 SYDVKM. Trimming pared 10 bases from V and 8 bases from J, leaving 17 bases between. The CDR3 sequence is 12 residues long. The CDR3 reads CANGTPQSGYTF. The CDR3 region has the DNA TGTGCCAACGGGACTCCCCAGAGCGGCTACACCTTC.

The gene calls are TRBV2 and TRBJ2-7; 9 bases match TRBD2. The CDR3 is 16 residues long. The germline V gene has CDR1 SNHLY and CDR2 FYNNEI. With 3 bases clipped from V and 3 bases from J, the junction kept 9 bases outside the gene matches. The CDR3 sequence: CASSDRGASGNYEQYF. The CDR3 DNA reads as TGTGCCAGCAGTGACCGTGGGGCTAGCGGGAACTACGAGCAGTACTTC.

The V gene is TRBV29-1, the J gene TRBJ1-1, with D perhaps TRBD1 (6 bases). CDR1 and CDR2 from the germline V gene are SQVTM and ANQGSEA. The CDR3 sequence is 16 residues long. V was pared by 6 bases and J by 1 base, with 21 bases between. CDR3 coding DNA: TGCAGCGTCTCCCTAGGGGGGGGGCTATCGAACACTGAAGCTTTCTTT. Its protein product is CSVSLGGGLSNTEAFF. Filled out from reference TRBV29-1 and TRBJ1-1, the complete variable domain reads SAVISQKPSRDICQRGTSLTIQCQVDSQVTMMFWYRQQPGQSLTLIATANQGSEATYESGFVIDKFPISRPNLTFSTLTVSNMSPEDSSIYLCSVSLGGGLSNTEAFFGQGTRLTVV.

The rearrangement joins TRBV12-3 or TRBV12-4 to TRBJ1-2; TRBD1 matches at 8 bases. J lost 4 bases, V lost 5 bases, and 3 bases had no gene match. The CDR3 runs 13 residues. CDR3 nucleotides: TGTGCCAGCAGTCCCGACAGGGGCTATGGCTACACCTTC. Its protein product is CASSPDRGYGYTF.

J is TRBJ1-5 and V is TRBV11-2; no firm D call. The CDR3 is made up of 14 amino acids. CDR1 SGHAT and CDR2 FQNNGV come from the germline V gene. Trimming took off 1 base at V and 7 bases at J, with 11 bases between the two ends. The CDR3, as DNA: TGTGCCAGCAGCTTAGGTCTGGGTGGGCAGCCCCAGCATTTT. Translating it yields CASSLGLGGQPQHF.

This clone was seen once. V and J are TRBV7-9 and TRBJ2-2; D not resolved. The V gene lost 9 bases and the J gene lost 0 bases, with 8 bases spanning the gap. This CDR3 spans 13 amino acids. Germline CDR1 SEHNR, CDR2 FQNEAQ (reference sequence). CDR3 nucleotides: TGTGCCAGTTCAGCTGCGAACACCGGGGAGCTGTTTTTT. Translation gives CASSAANTGELFF.

The chain is built from TRBV19 and TRBJ1-2; D uncertain. The V gene lost 3 bases and the J gene lost 12 bases, with 11 bases spanning the gap. Germline-derived CDR1 and CDR2 are LNHDA and SQIVND (reference sequence). The CDR3 is 11 amino acids. Here the CDR3 reads CASSIASVHTF. The CDR3 nucleotides are TGTGCCAGTAGTATTGCGAGTGTACACACCTTC.

This clone was seen a handful of times. The genes are TRBV7-9 and TRBJ2-1; D gene unclear. The germline V and J ends were trimmed by 1 base and 6 bases, with 4 bases remaining between them. The CDR3 is made up of 12 amino acids. Per germline, CDR1 SEHNR and CDR2 FQNEAQ (reference sequence). CDR3 DNA sequence: TGTGCCAGCAGCTTAGTTACCAATGAGCAGTTCTTC. Its protein product is CASSLVTNEQFF.